Here is one TCR beta chain with its context. The antigen remains undetermined. The CDR3 covers 12 residues. Germline-derived CDR1 and CDR2 are SNHLY and FYNNEI. Between the trimmed V and J ends, which lost 11 bases and 5 bases, there was a span of 14 bases. The data were taken from a study of cytomegalovirus exposure and HLA in healthy donors. The wider study: Among approximately 390 genotyped donors, 65% to 90% fell in the Caucasian-associated ancestry cluster. General study points: The authors assumed roughly uniform sequencing depth across donors for presence/absence analyses. Productive status was seen about 90% or about 30% of the time for most TCR beta V segments in an earlier analysis.

Primers for the PCR totalled 60 Vbeta and 13 Jbeta. TCRdb keeps only in-frame clones here, not all; method: immunoSEQ multiplex PCR. The sample contains some 180,000 clones, roughly 73% of which appear only once. The TCR comes from a woman aged 25 to 39 in good health and CMV-seronegative. Input material: PBMCs. The chain combines TRBV2 with TRBJ2-3; D gene unclear. The CDR3: CAGGFHLDTQYF. For the CDR3, the DNA is TGTGCCGGCGGCTTCCACTTAGATACGCAGTATTTT.